This section outlines one T cell receptor (beta chain) sequence together with its context. The antigen is undetermined. This sample is drawn from a study of T cell repertoires in cytomegalovirus infection. Study details: Selection of CMV epitopes for the study included recently identified HLA-C-restricted and well-studied HLA-B-restricted ones. CMV infection together with matching HLA type was indicated by public TCR beta signatures. Study findings and constraints: The study found HLA-C-restricted CMV-specific TCR beta clonotypes dominating the ex vivo response. Adding up the frequency of public TCR beta families identified people who carried CMV plus the relevant HLA.

With 1 base removed from V and 5 bases from J, the gap between germline ends came to 17 bases. CDR1 is SNHLY and CDR2 is FYNNEI in the germline V gene. This CDR3 comprises 16 residues. TCRdb used MiXCR to reprocess the reads, holding one entry per CDR3 protein. The data contain fewer than 950,000 distinct CDR3 sequences, about 30% of them singletons. The sequence was collected from a human donor in good health (CMV status not recorded). Some clones in this sample may be carry-over from other donors' samples. Material: cultured CD8+ T cells from PBMCs, obtained from culture after CMV antigen stimulation. The chain has TRBV2 and TRBJ1-1; D is unclear. The CDR3 spells CASSEGLAKRDTEAFF. The DNA for the CDR3 is TGTGCCAGCAGTGAAGGCCTCGCGAAAAGGGATACTGAAGCTTTCTTT.